Listed below are T cell receptor beta chains from one sample, sequenced in a study of blood T cell repertoires in COVID-19. Clones were read by immunoSEQ multiplex PCR, and TCRdb kept only the in-frame ones, dropping some. The table includes 120,000 to 150,000 clones, 65% to 85% detected once. Sequencing was carried out using peripheral blood. All receptors come from a man aged 55-75 years with active or convalescent COVID-19. Each CDR3 is given with its conserved first and last residue. Fields, in order: clone size, J gene, CDR3 length, V gene, D gene, CDR3 DNA, CDR3 protein. D genes are given only for firm matches. Size tells how often a clone was seen (once, few, many) or the class of an expanded clone, and some rows leave it out.

size: NA; J: TRBJ1-5; length: 12; V: TRBV20-1; D: NA; DNA: TGCAGTGCTAGTAGACAAAATCAGCCCCAGCATTTT; CDR3: CSASRQNQPQHF
size: NA; J: TRBJ2-3; length: 16; V: TRBV7-2; D: NA; DNA: TGTGCCAGCAGCTCTCAGGGGTTGGGTTTAACAGATACGCAGTATTTT; CDR3: CASSSQGLGLTDTQYF
size: NA; J: TRBJ1-2; length: 14; V: TRBV14; D: NA; DNA: TGTGCCAGCAGCCAAAACAGAGCTAACTATGGCTACACCTTC; CDR3: CASSQNRANYGYTF
size: NA; J: TRBJ1-5; length: 14; V: TRBV5-5; D: TRBD1; DNA: TGTGCCAGCAGCCCCACAGGGGGCAGTCAGCCCCAGCATTTT; CDR3: CASSPTGGSQPQHF
size: NA; J: TRBJ2-3; length: 14; V: TRBV5-4; D: NA; DNA: TGTGCCAGCAGCTCCCAGGGAAGCACAGATACGCAGTATTTT; CDR3: CASSSQGSTDTQYF
size: NA; J: TRBJ2-1; length: 15; V: TRBV11-1; D: TRBD2; DNA: TGTGCCAGCAGCTTGGGGACTAGCGCGTACAATGAGCAGTTCTTC; CDR3: CASSLGTSAYNEQFF
size: NA; J: TRBJ2-7; length: 15; V: TRBV4-3; D: NA; DNA: TGCGCCAGCAGCCAAGGCCCGCCTTTGGGGGGAGAGCAGTACTTC; CDR3: CASSQGPPLGGEQYF
size: NA; J: TRBJ1-5; length: 15; V: TRBV9; D: TRBD1; DNA: TGTGCCAGCAGCGTGACAGGGGATAGCAATCAGCCCCAGCATTTT; CDR3: CASSVTGDSNQPQHF
size: NA; J: TRBJ1-6; length: 17; V: TRBV18; D: NA; DNA: TGTGCCAGCTCACCCTCCATGGGCGCCGGATATAGTTCACCCCTCCACTTT; CDR3: CASSPSMGAGYSSPLHF
size: few; J: TRBJ2-1; length: 15; V: TRBV9; D: TRBD2; DNA: TGTGCCAGCAGCCGAGGAGTTAGCGGGAGGGGTGAGCAGTTCTTC; CDR3: CASSRGVSGRGEQFF
size: NA; J: TRBJ2-3; length: 15; V: TRBV5-4; D: TRBD2; DNA: TGTGCCAGCAGCTGGATGGGGAGCGGGAGAGATACGCAGTATTTT; CDR3: CASSWMGSGRDTQYF
size: NA; J: TRBJ1-1; length: 15; V: TRBV29-1; D: NA; DNA: TGCAGCGTTGAATTCGGGGGGGGGATGAACACTGAAGCTTTCTTT; CDR3: CSVEFGGGMNTEAFF
size: NA; J: TRBJ1-5; length: 14; V: TRBV19; D: NA; DNA: TGTGCCAGTCTAGGGTGGGGAGAAGGGCAGCCCCAGCATTTT; CDR3: CASLGWGEGQPQHF
size: NA; J: TRBJ2-1; length: 15; V: TRBV30; D: NA; DNA: TGTGCCTGGAGTGGGGGCCTCCAGCCGGGCAATGAGCAGTTCTTC; CDR3: CAWSGGLQPGNEQFF
size: NA; J: TRBJ2-1; length: 17; V: TRBV2; D: NA; DNA: TGTGCCAGCAGTGACACACAGTCCCAGCCCGGCTACAATGAGCAGTTCTTC; CDR3: CASSDTQSQPGYNEQFF
size: NA; J: TRBJ2-1; length: 14; V: TRBV24-1; D: NA; DNA: TGTGCCACCAGTGACGGACAAATTTACAATGAGCAGTTCTTC; CDR3: CATSDGQIYNEQFF
size: NA; J: TRBJ2-1; length: 16; V: TRBV7-2; D: TRBD2; DNA: TGTGCCAGCAGCTTAGTAGGGACTAGCGGGAGTAATGAGCAGTTCTTC; CDR3: CASSLVGTSGSNEQFF
size: NA; J: TRBJ1-6; length: 19; V: TRBV7-9; D: TRBD1; DNA: TGTGCCAGCAGCCTGGGGGCCTTGGCAGGGGGCTTTGTGAATTCACCCCTCCACTTT; CDR3: CASSLGALAGGFVNSPLHF
size: NA; J: TRBJ1-5; length: 14; V: TRBV27; D: NA; DNA: TGTGCCAGCAGTTTATCAAGAGGGAATCAGCCCCAGCATTTT; CDR3: CASSLSRGNQPQHF
size: NA; J: TRBJ2-7; length: 15; V: TRBV6-2/TRBV6-3; D: NA; DNA: TGTGCCAGCAGTCCCCAGACAGGATTCTCCTACGAGCAGTACTTC; CDR3: CASSPQTGFSYEQYF
size: once; J: TRBJ2-2; length: 15; V: TRBV7-9; D: TRBD2; DNA: TGTGCCAGCAGCTCTAGCGGAGCGAACACCGGGGAGCTGTTTTTT; CDR3: CASSSSGANTGELFF
size: NA; J: TRBJ2-2; length: 16; V: TRBV19; D: TRBD1; DNA: TGTGCCAGTGGGAGGGCCGACAGGGGGGGCACCGGGGAGCTGTTTTTT; CDR3: CASGRADRGGTGELFF
size: NA; J: TRBJ2-5; length: 18; V: TRBV5-4; D: NA; DNA: TGTGCCAGCAGCCCTCCCCCAAGCGGCAAGTCCCTCGGGGAGACCCAGTACTTC; CDR3: CASSPPPSGKSLGETQYF
size: NA; J: TRBJ2-3; length: 16; V: TRBV10-3; D: NA; DNA: TGTGCCATCAGTGAGGGGAGGTTCTCTGGCACAGATACGCAGTATTTT; CDR3: CAISEGRFSGTDTQYF
size: NA; J: TRBJ1-2; length: 18; V: TRBV18; D: TRBD1; DNA: TGTGCCAGCTCAGACTACCTACAGGACAGGGGGCACAACTATGGCTACACCTTC; CDR3: CASSDYLQDRGHNYGYTF
size: NA; J: TRBJ2-2; length: 15; V: TRBV7-3; D: NA; DNA: TGTGCCAGCAGCTTCAGGGGAATAGGCACCGGGGAGCTGTTTTTT; CDR3: CASSFRGIGTGELFF
size: once; J: TRBJ1-2; length: 12; V: TRBV3-1/TRBV3-2; D: NA; DNA: TGTGCCAGCAGCCCAATCCCAGGGGGCTACACCTTC; CDR3: CASSPIPGGYTF
size: NA; J: TRBJ1-2; length: 13; V: TRBV30; D: NA; DNA: TGTGCCTGGAGTTACTCGGACAGTGAGGGCTACACCTTC; CDR3: CAWSYSDSEGYTF
size: NA; J: TRBJ2-4; length: 13; V: TRBV9; D: NA; DNA: TGTGCCAGCAGCCTGCAGTCAGGGAACATTCAGTACTTC; CDR3: CASSLQSGNIQYF
size: NA; J: TRBJ2-5; length: 16; V: TRBV10-3; D: TRBD2; DNA: TGTGCCATCAGCGGCTATACTAGCGGGAGTCCAGAGACCCAGTACTTC; CDR3: CAISGYTSGSPETQYF
size: few; J: TRBJ1-3; length: 16; V: TRBV2; D: TRBD1; DNA: TGTGCCAGCGGAAGGGACAGCCTACTCTCTGGAAACACCATATATTTT; CDR3: CASGRDSLLSGNTIYF
size: NA; J: TRBJ2-1; length: 16; V: TRBV5-1; D: NA; DNA: TGCGCCAGCAGCCCCTATGGGGCGGGGCAGGGCAATGAGCAGTTCTTC; CDR3: CASSPYGAGQGNEQFF
size: NA; J: TRBJ2-3; length: 14; V: TRBV4-1; D: TRBD2; DNA: TGCGCCAGCAGCCAAGCGGGAGGGACAGATACGCAGTATTTT; CDR3: CASSQAGGTDTQYF
size: NA; J: TRBJ1-4; length: 12; V: TRBV28; D: NA; DNA: TGTGCCAGACTCGAGGAGGCTGAAAAACTGTTTTTT; CDR3: CARLEEAEKLFF
size: NA; J: TRBJ2-2; length: 15; V: TRBV3-1/TRBV3-2; D: NA; DNA: TGTGCCAGCAGCCAAGTCGAACGGACTACCGGGGAGCTGTTTTTT; CDR3: CASSQVERTTGELFF
size: NA; J: TRBJ2-5; length: 14; V: TRBV5-1; D: NA; DNA: TGCGCCAGCAGCTTGACGGGAGAGGGGGAGACCCAGTACTTC; CDR3: CASSLTGEGETQYF
size: NA; J: TRBJ2-7; length: 15; V: TRBV3-1/TRBV3-2; D: TRBD1; DNA: TGTGCCAGCAGTAGAGGGGGACAGGGGGCCTACGAGCAGTACTTC; CDR3: CASSRGGQGAYEQYF
size: NA; J: TRBJ2-7; length: 15; V: TRBV4-3; D: TRBD2; DNA: TGCGCCAGCAGCCAAGCCCAGCGGGGCTCCTACGAGCAGTACTTC; CDR3: CASSQAQRGSYEQYF
size: NA; J: TRBJ2-5; length: 18; V: TRBV6-1; D: TRBD2; DNA: TGTGCCAGCAGTGAAGCGAGAGCGGGAGGAGAGAATAGGGAGACCCAGTACTTC; CDR3: CASSEARAGGENRETQYF
size: NA; J: TRBJ2-3; length: 14; V: TRBV19; D: NA; DNA: TGTGCCAGTAGTATTGCTCTGGGGGCCGATACGCAGTATTTT; CDR3: CASSIALGADTQYF
size: few; J: TRBJ1-2; length: 13; V: TRBV19; D: TRBD1; DNA: TGTGCCAGTACCTCGACAGGGAATTGGGGCTACACCTTC; CDR3: CASTSTGNWGYTF
size: NA; J: TRBJ2-2; length: 17; V: TRBV30; D: TRBD2; DNA: TGTGCCTGGGGTCGCGGGCCTAGCGGAGCGAACACCGGGGAGCTGTTTTTT; CDR3: CAWGRGPSGANTGELFF
size: NA; J: TRBJ2-1; length: 14; V: TRBV11-2; D: NA; DNA: TGTGCCAGCAGCTTGCTCGAGCGGAGCAATGAGCAGTTCTTC; CDR3: CASSLLERSNEQFF
size: NA; J: TRBJ2-1; length: 14; V: TRBV7-7; D: NA; DNA: TGTGCCAGCAGCTTAACGCGGGACTACAATGAGCAGTTCTTC; CDR3: CASSLTRDYNEQFF
size: NA; J: TRBJ1-3; length: 12; V: TRBV29-1; D: NA; DNA: TGCAGCGTTGCAGTCTCTGGAAACACCATATATTTT; CDR3: CSVAVSGNTIYF
size: NA; J: TRBJ1-2; length: 12; V: TRBV24-1; D: NA; DNA: TGTGCCACCGGGAGCCCGAACTATGGCTACACCTTC; CDR3: CATGSPNYGYTF
size: NA; J: TRBJ2-7; length: 12; V: TRBV6-1; D: NA; DNA: TGTGCCAGCAGTGAAATTTCATACGAGCAGTACTTC; CDR3: CASSEISYEQYF
size: NA; J: TRBJ2-7; length: 16; V: TRBV27; D: NA; DNA: TGTGCCAGCAGCCCAGCGGGTGGGAGGACATCCTACGAGCAGTACTTC; CDR3: CASSPAGGRTSYEQYF
size: NA; J: TRBJ1-5; length: 19; V: TRBV7-3; D: TRBD1; DNA: TGTGCCAGCAGCCCCCCCCTTGACAGGGTCCTCTATAGCAATCAGCCCCAGCATTTT; CDR3: CASSPPLDRVLYSNQPQHF
size: NA; J: TRBJ1-3; length: 11; V: TRBV28; D: TRBD1; DNA: TGTGCCAGCAGTTTACGGCGGGACAGCTATTTT; CDR3: CASSLRRDSYF
size: NA; J: TRBJ2-3; length: 13; V: TRBV5-5; D: NA; DNA: TGTGCCAGCAGCTTGGTGGAGGCCGCCTCGGGGGATTTT; CDR3: CASSLVEAASGDF
size: few; J: TRBJ1-2; length: 13; V: TRBV28; D: NA; DNA: TGTGCCAGCAGCCCCAATCTAAACTATGGCTACACCTTC; CDR3: CASSPNLNYGYTF